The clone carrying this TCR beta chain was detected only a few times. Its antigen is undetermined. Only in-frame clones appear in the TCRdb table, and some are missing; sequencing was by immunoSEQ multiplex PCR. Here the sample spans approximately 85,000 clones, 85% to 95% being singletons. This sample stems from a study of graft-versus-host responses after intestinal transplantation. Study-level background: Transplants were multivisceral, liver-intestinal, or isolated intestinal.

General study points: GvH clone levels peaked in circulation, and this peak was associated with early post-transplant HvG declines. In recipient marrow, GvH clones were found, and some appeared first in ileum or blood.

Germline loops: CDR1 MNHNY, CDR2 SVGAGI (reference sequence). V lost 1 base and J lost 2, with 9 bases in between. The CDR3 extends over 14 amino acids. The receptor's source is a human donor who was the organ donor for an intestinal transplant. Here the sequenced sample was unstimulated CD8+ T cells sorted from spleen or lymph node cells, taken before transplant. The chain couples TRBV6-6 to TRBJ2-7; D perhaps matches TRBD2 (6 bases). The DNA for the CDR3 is TGTGCCAGCAGTTACTTGGAGGGCCCCTACGAGCAGTACTTC. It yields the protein CASSYLEGPYEQYF.